The rows below give T cell receptor beta chains drawn from one sample of a study of blood T cell repertoires in COVID-19. Clones were sequenced by immunoSEQ multiplex PCR, and TCRdb holds only the in-frame ones, with some missing. Among some 190,000 clones, about four fifths were seen once, and the ten largest hold about 7.8%. The sequenced sample consisted of peripheral blood. The receptors here all came from an elderly woman with COVID-19, enrolled during active disease. CDR3s include the opening cysteine and the closing phenylalanine or tryptophan. D genes are given only for firm matches. Clone size, where shown, is once, few, many, or a class for clones that have expanded.

j_call v_call d_call clone_size cdr3_aa cdr3_nt
TRBJ1-5 TRBV3-1/TRBV3-2 TRBD1 . CASSQAGTGLQPQHF TGTGCCAGCAGCCAAGCTGGGACAGGTCTGCAGCCCCAGCATTTT
TRBJ1-6 TRBV2 . . CASSLTGNSPLHF TGTGCCAGCAGTCTTACAGGCAATTCACCCCTCCACTTT
TRBJ1-2 TRBV14 . . CASSPRDINYGYTF TGTGCCAGCAGCCCCAGGGATATCAACTATGGCTACACCTTC
TRBJ2-2 TRBV7-3 TRBD2 . CASSSALAGGFGGELFF TGTGCCAGCAGCTCCGCACTAGCGGGGGGATTCGGCGGGGAGCTGTTTTTT
TRBJ2-1 TRBV28 . . CASSLGILTGNEQFF TGTGCCAGCAGTCTCGGGATCCTGACGGGCAATGAGCAGTTCTTC
TRBJ2-7 TRBV6-6 TRBD2 . CASSPPGTSGRFYEQYF TGTGCCAGCAGTCCCCCCGGGACTAGCGGGAGGTTCTACGAGCAGTACTTC
TRBJ2-1 TRBV19 TRBD1 . CASSIVLTGGGKNEQFF TGTGCCAGTAGTATAGTCCTTACAGGGGGCGGGAAAAATGAGCAGTTCTTC
TRBJ1-6 TRBV11-2 . . CASSQGRISPLHF TGTGCCAGCAGCCAGGGGCGTATTTCACCCCTCCACTTT
TRBJ2-3 TRBV6-6 TRBD2 few CASNPGGADTQYF TGTGCCAGCAACCCTGGGGGGGCAGATACGCAGTATTTT
TRBJ2-3 TRBV6-5 . . CASRRRRTDTQYF TGTGCCAGCCGGCGGAGGCGCACAGATACGCAGTATTTT
TRBJ2-1 TRBV3-1/TRBV3-2 TRBD2 . CASSRPGTSGPAGEQFF TGTGCCAGCAGCCGCCCCGGGACTAGCGGGCCCGCGGGTGAGCAGTTCTTC
TRBJ1-1 TRBV23-1 . . CASSQEGTEAFF TGCGCCAGCAGTCAAGAGGGCACTGAAGCTTTCTTT
TRBJ2-1 TRBV4-1 . once CASSPPGVSYNEQFF TGCGCCAGCAGCCCCCCAGGGGTCTCCTACAATGAGCAGTTCTTC
TRBJ2-3 TRBV25-1 . . CASSESGQLSTQYF TGTGCCAGCAGTGAATCGGGTCAGTTGAGTACGCAGTATTTT
TRBJ1-6 TRBV7-8 . few CASSLVGSPLHF TGTGCCAGCAGCTTAGTTGGCTCACCCCTCCACTTT
TRBJ1-2 TRBV9 . . CASSVGYQWHYGYTF TGTGCCAGCAGCGTAGGATATCAGTGGCACTATGGCTACACCTTC
TRBJ2-2 TRBV18 . . CASSPDGLRTGELFF TGTGCCAGCTCGCCCGACGGGTTGCGGACCGGGGAGCTGTTTTTT
TRBJ2-7 TRBV24-1 TRBD1 . CATSDLPFTTGALHEQYF TGTGCCACCAGTGACTTGCCCTTTACCACAGGGGCGCTTCACGAGCAGTACTTC
TRBJ1-1 TRBV3-1/TRBV3-2 . . CASSQVQGRTEAFF TGTGCCAGCAGCCAAGTACAGGGAAGGACTGAAGCTTTCTTT
TRBJ1-3 TRBV18 . . CASSPAMAGSGNTIYF TGTGCCAGCTCACCCGCAATGGCGGGTTCCGGAAACACCATATATTTT